This section outlines one T cell receptor (beta chain) sequence together with its context. Trimming shortened V by 2 bases and J by 7 bases, and 14 bases separated the two germline ends. The V gene's germline CDR1 is LGHDT and CDR2 YNNKEL (reference sequence). The CDR3 contains 14 residues. These data come from a study of T cells in Graves' hyperthyroidism and ophthalmopathy. The wider study: Peripheral blood was acquired at first diagnosis, ahead of any therapy whatsoever.

RNA transcripts yielded amplified TCR beta CDR3 regions. HTBI primers were used for first-round RT-PCR of the TCR CDR3. Via MiXCR, TCRdb re-called the multiplex PCR reads, giving one row per CDR3 protein. The data contain approximately 400,000 distinct CDR3 sequences, about 15% of them seen just once; the ten biggest clones take up roughly 26%. Diagnosis of hyperthyroidism was new in patients aged 18 to 65, and its duration was under 2 months. The specimen sequenced was blood. This clonotype was sampled from a woman under 30 with Graves' hyperthyroidism that later progressed to Graves' ophthalmopathy. The V gene is TRBV3-1, the J gene TRBJ1-2; a possible D gene is TRBD1 (6 bases). The CDR3 sequence: CASSQSSGVSGYTF. Written as DNA, the CDR3 is TGTGCCAGCAGCCAATCTTCAGGGGTGAGTGGCTACACCTTC.